The present T cell receptor beta chain was sequenced within a study of human T cells and chemical hapten exposure (dated by TCRdb to the early 2020s). With respect to the entire study: For sensitization, 2% DPC in acetone was applied to an approximately 2 cm by approximately 2 cm area of upper inner arm skin. Throughout the study period of about 22 weeks, patients also received therapeutic DPC doses to the scalp every week. Patch tests used Finn chambers with 0.01% DPC on the upper back, scored after 6 days by International Contact Dermatitis Research Group standards. Most of the patients in the cohort were female, and the cohort covered alopecia areata with under or over 50% scalp involvement, alopecia totalis and alopecia universalis. Libraries were combined into a pool for sequencing, and differences in TCR yield between samples came mainly from small differences in library volumes within the pool. The study tracked peripheral blood TCR repertoire changes in vivo during primary and secondary sensitization to the hapten diphenylcyclopropenone (DPC) in alopecia patients. Blood samples were taken from patients before sensitization (week 0) and at 2, 6 and about 24 weeks after DPC sensitization. Nearly 30 alopecia patients gave blood for TCR sequencing at one to four time points (pre-sensitization, 2, 6 and 24 weeks). Overall results and qualifications from the work: The number of PT1 expanded TCRs positively correlated with patch test score, significant at thresholds 8, 16 and 32 but not 4. Alopecia, a presumed autoimmune disease, was present in all patients, so the immune response of the patients might differ from that of healthy individuals. Expanded TCRs formed significantly more large CDR3 similarity clusters than pre-sensitization or healthy control sets, consistent with antigen-driven responses. Repeated subsampling changed both the strength of the expansion versus patch-test correlation and the threshold at which that correlation became significant. The number of TCRs above 1 in 1000 frequency did not change with DPC sensitization; there was no evidence of global repertoire structure alterations.

The method behind the library was RACE. TCRdb lists the instrument as NextSeq 500. During library preparation, unique molecular identifiers were attached to individual cDNA molecules so that TCRs could be counted quantitatively and reproducibly. From each blood RNA sample, both TCR alpha and TCR beta chains were sequenced. On the study's bioinformatics: A median of around 96,000 TCRs per sample was observed, with a range of about 20,000 to 700,000. The Decombinator software suite was used to annotate V, J and CDR3 in the TCR reads. To make PS versus PT1 abundance plots, every sample was subsampled to the same number of TCRs (28,000). Expanded TCRs were defined as absent before sensitization and observed at least eight times at the 2-week time point. The public sequencing data were trimmed at Q25 with fastp and processed into clonotypes with MiXCR by TCRdb, which kept only in-frame beta chains. Every CDR3 protein is listed once, alongside the most common genes and DNA of its rows. TCRdb, rather than the study authors, made the V and J calls. For this sample the table gives approximately 350,000 distinct CDR3 sequences, of which nearly 6.5% were detected only once. The ten largest account for about 6% of the sample.

The CDR3 runs 15 amino acids, cysteine and phenylalanine included. CDR3 DNA is the only sequence kept; it has 45 bases, read in frame from the first base. Looking up the germline V gene yields CDR1 SGHVS and CDR2 FQNEAQ. Relative to germline, V is 6 bases shorter and J is 5 bases shorter, with 17 bases between their ends. This clonotype was observed a few times. Its antigen has not been determined. No much larger clone exists at a distance of one base, and base qualities are not known. The time point label, read with the paper, signifies: patch test 2, 6 weeks after DPC sensitization. What this sample's treatment or condition label stands for: therapeutic diphenylcyclopropenone sensitization with weekly scalp DPC. Blood at each patch-test visit was drawn before the patch test was applied. To be eligible, patients had to be aged 18 to 70, diagnosed with alopecia and judged suitable for DPC therapy, while pregnant patients were excluded. Total RNA was extracted from unfractionated whole blood collected in Tempus Blood RNA tubes.

The V and J genes are TRBV7-8 and TRBJ2-1; a tentative D call is TRBD1 (5 bases match). This specimen was whole blood, taken in connection with sensitization to the hapten diphenylcyclopropenone (DPC). This receptor was taken from a woman between 18 and 30 years old with alopecia areata. Some clones in this sample may be carry-over from other donors' samples. The CDR3: CASSQQENLNNEQFF. DNA sequence: TGTGCCAGCAGTCAACAGGAGAATCTAAACAATGAGCAGTTCTTC.